The rows below give T cell receptor beta chains drawn from one sample of a study of prognosis after radiotherapy for stage I lung cancer. TCRdb reprocessed the multiplex PCR reads with MiXCR, giving one entry per CDR3 protein. The sample consists of fewer than 40,000 distinct CDR3 sequences, over 45% of them appearing once. The source was PBMCs, collected before or after stereotactic body radiation therapy (not recorded which). These receptors came from a donor aged 50 or older with non-small cell lung cancer. Each CDR3 is given with its conserved first and last residue. The order of the fields is CDR3 length, J gene, clone size, V gene, D gene, CDR3 DNA, CDR3 protein. The D gene is left open where the match is weak. Size is omitted from some rows. Given values are once, few, many or a class for expanded clones.

14,TRBJ1-2,NA,TRBV9,NA,TGTGCCAGCAGCGTGGGTATTGACAACTATGGCTACGCCTTC,CASSVGIDNYGYAF
19,TRBJ2-3,NA,TRBV24-1,TRBD2,TGTGTCACCAGTGACTATAGACTAGCGGGGGCCCCGAACACAGATACGCAGTATTTT,CVTSDYRLAGAPNTDTQYF
15,TRBJ2-1,many,TRBV5-1,NA,TGCGCCAGCAGCTTGGCCGAAGGGGCCTACAATGAGCAGTTCTTC,CASSLAEGAYNEQFF
13,TRBJ1-1,NA,TRBV24-1,NA,TGTGCCACCAGTGAAGGGATTCACACTGAAGCTTTCTTT,CATSEGIHTEAFF
15,TRBJ1-1,many,TRBV7-2,NA,TGTGCCAGCAGCTCCTCCCTGAGGGGTGGCACTGAAGCTTTCTTT,CASSSSLRGGTEAFF
13,TRBJ2-1,NA,TRBV11-3,NA,TGTGCCAGCAGCTTATACACAGCCGGTGAGCAGTTCTTC,CASSLYTAGEQFF
14,TRBJ1-5,few,TRBV28,TRBD1,TGTGCCATCAGACAGGGTTGGGGCAATCAGCCCCAGCATTTT,CAIRQGWGNQPQHF
16,TRBJ2-1,NA,TRBV6-2/TRBV6-3,NA,TGTGCCAGCAGGGGACGACAGGTTTCACGGTGTAATGAGCAGTTCTTC,CASRGRQVSRCNEQFF
13,TRBJ2-1,NA,TRBV18,TRBD1,TGTGCCAGCTCATCCTCTACAGGGGTTGAGCAGTTCTTC,CASSSSTGVEQFF
14,TRBJ2-3,many,TRBV18,TRBD2,TGTGCCAGCTCATCTAGCGGTGGGACAGATACGCAGTATTTT,CASSSSGGTDTQYF
18,TRBJ1-4,many,TRBV29-1,TRBD1,TGCAGCGCTGGGGGGCCAGGGGGCGTCGGGGCAACTAATGAAAAACTGTTTTTT,CSAGGPGGVGATNEKLFF
15,TRBJ1-4,NA,TRBV30,NA,TGTGCCTGGAGCCCAACCGGGACGGCTAATGAAAAACTGTTTTTT,CAWSPTGTANEKLFF
15,TRBJ2-2,many,TRBV9,TRBD1,TGTGCCAGCAGCGCCCGGACAGGGGAAACCGGGGAGCTGTTTTTT,CASSARTGETGELFF
14,TRBJ1-1,many,TRBV12-5,NA,TGTGCTAGTGGTTCGGGGGGGCAGAACACTGAAGCTTTCTTT,CASGSGGQNTEAFF
15,TRBJ2-3,many,TRBV28,NA,TGTGCCAGCACTGGAGGGGGAGGTAGCCCGGATACGCAGTATTTT,CASTGGGGSPDTQYF
15,TRBJ2-2,many,TRBV6-5,NA,TGTGCCAGCAGTTATTCGGGGGCGAGCACCGGGGAGCTGTTTTTT,CASSYSGASTGELFF